This T cell receptor beta chain was profiled in a study of T-cell memory formation after mild COVID-19. The TCR alpha and TCR beta cDNA libraries, bearing sample barcodes and UMIs, were generated by 5'RACE using constant-segment primers. TCRdb ran MiXCR on the 5' RACE reads and lists one entry per CDR3 protein. This table holds more than 250,000 distinct CDR3 sequences, around 15% found once. The study's findings and limits: Certain responding clones were present in pre-infection memory, suggesting participation of cross-reactive memory.

Note on this clonotype: Antigen specificity is unknown.

V lost 0 bases and J lost 4, with 10 bases in between. The CDR3 consists of 15 residues. Germline lookup yields CDR1 SGHTA and CDR2 FQGTGA. The receptor comes from a man between 18 and 35 years old who had mild COVID-19 (a few samples of this study predate the infection). Cell type and time point are not known. V gene TRBV7-3 combines with J gene TRBJ2-4, with a possible D match to TRBD2 (5 bases). Material: PBMCs or a T cell subset sorted from them (not recorded which). This chain's CDR3 is CASSLTGGWKNIQYF. CDR3 coding DNA: TGTGCCAGCAGCTTAACGGGCGGGTGGAAAAACATTCAGTACTTC.